The 10 T cell receptor beta chains below all came from one sample that was sequenced in a study of TIL therapy for anti-PD-1-resistant metastatic lung cancer. The time point: pre-treatment sample, taken before nivolumab and TIL therapy. The tumor samples were excised metastases, mostly pleural nodules or supraclavicular lymph nodes. Sequencing used immunoSEQ v3. TCRdb keeps only in-frame clones here, not all; method: immunoSEQ multiplex PCR. The repertoire consists of some 26,000 clones, with roughly 63% occurring once and the leading ten covering around 15%. The specimen was tumor tissue, collected at baseline. The receptors here all came from a woman between 30 and 85 years old with non-small cell lung cancer.

This clone was seen a handful of times. The chain couples TRBV5-1 to TRBJ2-7; no definite D call. The CDR3 runs 15 residues. V was trimmed by 0 bases and J by 0 bases, leaving 10 bases between them. CDR1 and CDR2 (germline): SGHRS, YFSETQ. In nucleotides, the CDR3 is TGCGCCAGCAGCTTGGAGCCCCAGAGCTCCTACGAGCAGTACTTC. Translated, it gives CASSLEPQSSYEQYF.

DNA of the CDR3: TGTGCCAGCAGCCGTTCTGCCGGGGAGCTGTTTTTT. It codes for CASSRSAGELFF. This chain links TRBV11-2 with TRBJ2-2; D uncertain. This CDR3 is built from 12 residues. From germline, CDR1 is SGHAT and CDR2 FQNNGV. The V end lost 5 bases, the J end lost 6 bases, and 7 bases lay between the germline ends.

The genes are TRBV6-5 and TRBJ2-2, with a tentative D call TRBD1 (5 bases). With 6 bases removed from V and 5 bases from J, the gap between germline ends came to 10 bases. CDR1 is MNHEY, CDR2 SVGAGI, per germline. The CDR3 loop spans 13 amino acids. The CDR3 DNA sequence: TGTGCCAGCAGACAAACAGGAACCGGGGAGCTGTTTTTT. Protein sequence: CASRQTGTGELFF.

The chain carries TRBV15 and TRBJ1-4; D might be TRBD1 (6 bases). Trimming removed 7 bases from V and 4 bases from J, with 10 bases in between. Germline V gene data show CDR1 as LNHNV and CDR2 as YYDKDF (reference sequence). The CDR3 covers 13 residues. The CDR3 loop is CATKDSNNEKLFF. Here the CDR3 DNA reads TGTGCCACCAAGGACAGTAATAATGAAAAACTGTTTTTT.

V gene TRBV4-2 combines with J gene TRBJ2-5; no clear D gene. V was trimmed by 2 bases and J by 3 bases, leaving 7 bases between them. Germline V lookup: CDR1 LGHNA, CDR2 YNFKEQ. CDR3 size: 13 residues. The CDR3 coding sequence is TGTGCCAGCAGCCAATCGGACGAAGAGACCCAGTACTTC. Its translation: CASSQSDEETQYF.

The V and J genes are TRBV6-6 and TRBJ2-7; TRBD1 matches 7 bases. Per germline, CDR1 MNHNY and CDR2 SVGAGI (reference sequence). Germline trimming cut 5 bases from V and 6 bases from J; bases unmatched to any gene: 1. This CDR3 spans 11 amino acids. CDR3 coding DNA: TGTGCCAGCAGTGACAGGGCCGAGCAGTACTTC. The encoded protein is CASSDRAEQYF.

V is TRBV11-2 and J is TRBJ2-7; a weak D match, TRBD2 (6 bases). V gave up 4 bases and J gave up 4 bases, with 23 bases separating them. The germline CDR1 and CDR2 sequences are SGHAT and FQNNGV. The CDR3 loop spans 17 amino acids. CDR3 sequence reads: CASSSPRSGTPPYEQYF. CDR3 nucleotides: TGTGCCAGCAGCTCACCGCGGAGTGGGACTCCACCTTACGAGCAGTACTTC. Full variable domain (rest looked up from reference TRBV11-2 and TRBJ2-7): EAGVAQSPRYKIIEKRQSVAFWCNPISGHATLYWYQQILGQGPKLLIQFQNNGVVDDSQLPKDRFSAERLKGVDSTLKIQPAKLEDSAVYLCASSSPRSGTPPYEQYFGPGTRLTVT.

V is TRBV6-5 and J is TRBJ2-3, with D unresolved. The CDR3 spans 16 residues. Germline CDR1 and CDR2: MNHEY and SVGAGI. Trimming removed 0 bases from V and 1 base from J, with 11 bases in between. CDR3 loop: CASSYSPGGGTDTQYF. For the CDR3, the DNA is TGTGCCAGCAGTTACTCCCCGGGTGGGGGCACAGATACGCAGTATTTT.

CDR3 nucleotides: TGTGCCAGCAGCTTATTTCCCGGACTAGCGGGAGATAGCGAGCAGTTCTTC. This translates into CASSLFPGLAGDSEQFF. The V and J genes are TRBV7-8 and TRBJ2-1, with 13 bases that match TRBD2. The CDR3 sequence is 17 residues long. The germline CDR1 and CDR2 sequences are SGHVS and FQNEAQ. V lost 2 bases, J lost 10 bases, and 11 bases stayed unmatched. The variable domain in full, completed from reference TRBV7-8 and TRBJ2-1, reads GAGVSQSPRYKVAKRGQDVALRCDPISGHVSLFWYQQALGQGPEFLTYFQNEAQLDKSGLPSDRFFAERPEGSVSTLKIQRTQQEDSAVYLCASSLFPGLAGDSEQFFGPGTRLTVL.

The rearrangement uses TRBV6-5 and TRBJ2-2, with D perhaps TRBD1 or TRBD2 (5 bases each). CDR3 length: 13 residues. V was pared by 7 bases and J by 4 bases, with 10 bases between. The germline V gene has CDR1 MNHEY and CDR2 SVGAGI. Here the CDR3 reads CASTGLPTGELFF. The CDR3 DNA reads as TGTGCCAGCACGGGGCTCCCCACCGGGGAGCTGTTTTTT.